Here is one TCR beta chain with its context. V shed 0 bases, J shed 0 bases, and the junction held 16 bases outside the gene matches. There are 21 residues in the CDR3. Germline loops: CDR1 LGHNT, CDR2 FRNRAP. The table came from immunoSEQ multiplex PCR; TCRdb's copy has only in-frame clones and leaves some out. Of 110,000 or so clones detected, about 85% appear once; the ten largest clones hold 7.7%. The entry originates in a study of blood T cell repertoires in COVID-19. About the research overall: Sites across the United States, Italy and Spain contributed samples from acute and convalescent COVID-19.

The origin of this receptor is a human donor in a cohort sampled during active COVID-19. This chain connects TRBV12-5 to TRBJ1-5; 8 positions agree with TRBD1. Sequenced material: peripheral blood. As DNA, the CDR3 is TGTGCTAGTGGTTTGGTACTTTTGGAAGTTTTGCAGGGGGCTAGCAATCAGCCCCAGCATTTT. Protein product: CASGLVLLEVLQGASNQPQHF.